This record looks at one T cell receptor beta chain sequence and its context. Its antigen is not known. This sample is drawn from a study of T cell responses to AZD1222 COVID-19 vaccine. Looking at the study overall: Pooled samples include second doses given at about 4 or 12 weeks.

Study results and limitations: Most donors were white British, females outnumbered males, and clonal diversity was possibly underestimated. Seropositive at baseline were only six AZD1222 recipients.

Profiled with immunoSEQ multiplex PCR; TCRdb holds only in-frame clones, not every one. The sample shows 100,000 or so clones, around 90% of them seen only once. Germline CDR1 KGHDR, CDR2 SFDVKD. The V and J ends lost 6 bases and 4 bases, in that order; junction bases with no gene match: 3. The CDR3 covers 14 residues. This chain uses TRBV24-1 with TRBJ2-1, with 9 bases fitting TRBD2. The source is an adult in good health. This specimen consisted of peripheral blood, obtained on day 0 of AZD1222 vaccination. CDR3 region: CATSLAGRYNEQFF. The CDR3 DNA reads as TGTGCCACCAGTCTAGCGGGGCGATACAATGAGCAGTTCTTC.